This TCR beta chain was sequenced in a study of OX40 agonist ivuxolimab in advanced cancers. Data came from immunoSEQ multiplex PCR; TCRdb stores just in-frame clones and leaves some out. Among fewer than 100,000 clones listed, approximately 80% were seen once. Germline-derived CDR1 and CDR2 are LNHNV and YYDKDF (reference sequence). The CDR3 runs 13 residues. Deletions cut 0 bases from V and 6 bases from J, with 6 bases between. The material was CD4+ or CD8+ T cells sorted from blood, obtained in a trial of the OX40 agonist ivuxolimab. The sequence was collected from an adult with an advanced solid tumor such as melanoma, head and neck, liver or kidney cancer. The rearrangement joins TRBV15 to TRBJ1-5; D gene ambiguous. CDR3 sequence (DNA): TGTGCCACCAGCAGAGAAATGGCTCAGCCCCAGCATTTT. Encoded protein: CATSREMAQPQHF. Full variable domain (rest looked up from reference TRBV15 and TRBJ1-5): DAMVIQNPRYQVTQFGKPVTLSCSQTLNHNVMYWYQQKSSQAPKLLFHYYDKDFNNEADTPDNFQSRRPNTSFCFLDIRSPGLGDTAMYLCATSREMAQPQHFGDGTRLSIL.